This T cell receptor (beta chain) was sequenced during a study of T cell repertoires in cytomegalovirus infection. Using its own MiXCR run on the reads, TCRdb lists one record per CDR3 protein. The table records fewer than 350,000 distinct CDR3 sequences, roughly a sixth of them present only once. This clonotype was seen a handful of times. In germline, CDR1 is MDHEN, CDR2 SYDVKM. V lost 3 bases, J lost 4 bases, and 5 bases stayed unmatched. The CDR3 runs to 16 residues. The sequence derives from a human donor in good health (CMV status not recorded). Some clones in this sample may be carry-over from other donors' samples. Sequenced input: PBMCs. This chain links TRBV28 with TRBJ2-1; 11 bases are a match to TRBD2. The CDR3 DNA follows: TGTGCCAGCAGTTTCGCAACTAGCGGGAGATACAATGAGCAGTTCTTC. Its protein product is CASSFATSGRYNEQFF.